The 28 T cell receptor beta chains given below trace back to one sample, sequenced in a study of blood T cell repertoires in COVID-19 (dated by TCRdb to the early 2020s). Library preparation used the immunoSEQ multiplex PCR assay. The table comes from immuneACCESS by way of TCRdb, which keeps in-frame sequences with V and J called. Part of the clones is missing from these tables; in studies checked, under half for an unresolved V gene and the rest for unknown reasons. The sample profile shows about 250,000 clones; approximately 86% of them were found once. The ten top clones hold 1.6% of the sample. The sequencing input was peripheral blood. Every receptor here comes from a woman in her fifties or sixties who had recovered from COVID-19.

The rearrangement joins TRBV27 to TRBJ2-7; possible D gene TRBD1, 6 bases. Trimming took off 10 bases at V and 4 bases at J, with 14 bases between the two ends. The CDR3 runs 12 residues. The germline V gene encodes CDR1 MNHEY and CDR2 SMNVEV (reference sequence). The CDR3, as DNA: TGTGCCACCTCGACAGGACCTTACGAGCAGTACTTC. Amino acid sequence: CATSTGPYEQYF.

This chain uses TRBV10-3 with TRBJ1-2; TRBD1 matches 10 bases. Unmatched junction bases numbered 4, after V lost 5 bases and J lost 7 bases. Germline CDR1 reads ENHRY; CDR2 reads SYGVKD. This CDR3 is built from 13 residues. CDR3 protein: CAISTGTGAGYTF. The CDR3 DNA follows: TGTGCCATCAGTACCGGGACAGGGGCTGGCTACACCTTC.

The gene calls are TRBV2 and TRBJ2-5, with 14 nucleotides matching TRBD2. CDR3 length equals 16 residues. Germline V gene data show CDR1 as SNHLY and CDR2 as FYNNEI. The V gene end was trimmed by 4 bases and the J gene end by 5 bases; junction bases not matched to a gene: 6. CDR3 sequence: CASSALTSGGDETQYF. The CDR3 nucleotides are TGTGCCAGCAGTGCTCTGACTAGCGGGGGGGATGAGACCCAGTACTTC.

This clone was seen a few times. The chain combines TRBV14 with TRBJ2-5; tentative D call: TRBD1 (6 bases). This CDR3 has 12 amino acids. Germline values: CDR1 SGHDN, CDR2 FVKESK. The ends were cut back, 7 bases at V and 4 bases at J, with 10 bases in the middle. Here the CDR3 reads CASNRGGETQYF. The CDR3 nucleotides are TGTGCCAGCAACCGAGGGGGAGAGACCCAGTACTTC.

The V gene is TRBV20-1, the J gene TRBJ2-3, with 9 bases aligning to TRBD2. The CDR3 sequence is 15 residues long. J lost 2 bases, V lost 3 bases, and 6 bases had no gene match. Per germline, CDR1 DFQATT and CDR2 SNEGSKA (reference sequence). The CDR3 reads CSASFAGGYTDTQYF. The CDR3 DNA is TGCAGTGCTAGTTTTGCGGGGGGGTACACAGATACGCAGTATTTT.

The rearrangement joins TRBV9 to TRBJ1-1; TRBD1 is a possible D gene (6 bases). The germline V gene has CDR1 SGDLS and CDR2 YYNGEE. The CDR3 runs 13 residues. V was clipped by 0 bases and J by 10 bases, with 13 bases between them. CDR3 DNA sequence: TGTGCCAGCAGCGTAGACAGGGTAGGGGTAGCTTTCTTT. Translating it yields CASSVDRVGVAFF.

The rearrangement links TRBV4-1 to TRBJ2-3; D not certain. Trimming removed 1 base at V and 2 bases at J, with 4 bases between. Germline V gene data show CDR1 as MGHRA and CDR2 as YSYEKL. This CDR3 region has 13 residues. CDR3 coding DNA: TGCGCCAGCAGCCAAGCCCACACAGATACGCAGTATTTT. It codes for CASSQAHTDTQYF.

The V gene is TRBV5-5, the J gene TRBJ2-7, with D perhaps matching TRBD1 (6 bases). V was pared by 0 bases and J by 7 bases, with 11 bases between. Germline CDR1 reads SGHKS; CDR2 reads YYEKEE (reference sequence). There are 13 residues in the CDR3. CDR3 coding DNA: TGTGCCAGCAGCTTGGTGGGGGCAGAAGAGCAGTACTTC. Its translation: CASSLVGAEEQYF.

The chain carries TRBV20-1 and TRBJ1-2; 7 bases map to TRBD1. Germline CDR1 DFQATT, CDR2 SNEGSKA (reference sequence). Trimming at V came to 4 bases and at J to 5 bases, leaving 1 base not matched to a gene. The CDR3 has 11 amino acids. This CDR3 reads CSAIQGYGYTF. In DNA form, the CDR3 reads TGCAGTGCTATACAGGGGTATGGCTACACCTTC.

The rearrangement links TRBV27 to TRBJ1-6, with no clear D. The V end lost 3 bases, the J end lost 7 bases, and 10 bases lay between the germline ends. The CDR3 runs to 14 residues. Germline CDR1 is MNHEY and CDR2 is SMNVEV (reference sequence). The CDR3 spells CASSLGRPNSPLHF. DNA for the CDR3: TGTGCCAGCAGTTTGGGGAGGCCCAATTCACCCCTCCACTTT.

The CDR3 is CATSGYRGLNTEAFF. CDR3 DNA: TGTGCCACCAGCGGTTACAGGGGGCTGAACACTGAAGCTTTCTTT. The chain links TRBV15 to TRBJ1-1; TRBD1 matches at 9 bases. Looked up from germline, CDR1 is LNHNV and CDR2 is YYDKDF (reference sequence). Unmatched junction bases numbered 4, after V lost 5 bases and J lost 0 bases. This CDR3 is 15 amino acids long.

The J gene is TRBJ1-5, the V gene TRBV7-9; D might be TRBD1 (5 bases). Trimming shortened V by 4 bases and J by 2 bases, and 9 bases separated the two germline ends. CDR1 and CDR2 from the germline V gene are SEHNR and FQNEAQ (reference sequence). The CDR3 has 14 residues. CDR3: CASSSTGGNQPQHF. The CDR3 DNA is TGTGCCAGCAGCTCAACAGGTGGCAATCAGCCCCAGCATTTT.

There are a few counts of this clone. The chain couples TRBV29-1 to TRBJ2-1, with D possibly being TRBD2 (5 bases). V gave up 4 bases and J gave up 3 bases, with 7 bases separating them. The CDR3 length is 12 residues. CDR1 SQVTM and CDR2 ANQGSEA come from the germline V gene. CDR3 sequence: CSVGAGYNEQFF. In nucleotides, the CDR3 is TGCAGCGTTGGTGCGGGCTACAATGAGCAGTTCTTC.

V usage is TRBV29-1 and J usage is TRBJ2-5; 9 nucleotides match TRBD1. The V gene's germline CDR1 is SQVTM and CDR2 ANQGSEA. The CDR3 loop spans 14 amino acids. The V gene end was trimmed by 6 bases and the J gene end by 0 bases; junction bases not matched to a gene: 5. For the CDR3, the DNA is TGCAGCGTCAATTGGGACAGGGACCAAGAGACCCAGTACTTC. It is translated as CSVNWDRDQETQYF.

The chain has TRBV10-3 and TRBJ2-5; 10 nucleotides align to TRBD2. Germline V CDR1 and CDR2: ENHRY, SYGVKD. The CDR3 length is 15 residues. J lost 1 base, V lost 2 bases, and 1 base had no gene match. CDR3 in amino acids: CAISEQRGGQETQYF. For the CDR3, the DNA is TGTGCCATCAGTGAGCAGCGGGGGGGCCAAGAGACCCAGTACTTC.

This chain uses TRBV14 with TRBJ2-7, with 11 positions matching TRBD2. Trimming removed 0 bases from V and 4 bases from J; junction bases left unmatched: 11. The CDR3 totals 18 residues. CDR1 is SGHDN, CDR2 FVKESK, per germline. CDR3 nucleotide sequence: TGTGCCAGCAGCCAAGATCGAATTAGCGGGGGGGAAGATTACGAGCAGTACTTC. Amino acid sequence: CASSQDRISGGEDYEQYF.

The chain has TRBV28 and TRBJ1-2; TRBD1 agrees at 8 bases. CDR1 MDHEN and CDR2 SYDVKM come from the germline V gene. The trim removed 5 bases at V and 7 bases at J, leaving 9 bases unmatched. The CDR3 covers 14 residues. Written as DNA, the CDR3 is TGTGCCAGCAGTCCACAGGGGGGCCAGCGTGGCTACACCTTC. Translation: CASSPQGGQRGYTF.

This clone was counted only a few times. The gene calls are TRBV7-6 and TRBJ1-2, with D possibly matching TRBD1 (6 bases). Trimming cost V 4 bases and J 7 bases, with 16 bases left between them. Germline V gene lookup returns CDR1 SGHVS and CDR2 FNYEAQ. The CDR3 totals 14 residues. The CDR3 is CASSSPGVRGGYTF. The CDR3 DNA sequence: TGTGCCAGCAGCTCCCCAGGGGTAAGAGGTGGCTACACCTTC.

This clone has a single count. The chain uses TRBV5-5 and TRBJ2-2, with 8 bases aligning to TRBD1. CDR1 is SGHKS and CDR2 is YYEKEE in the germline V gene (reference sequence). J lost 6 bases, V lost 6 bases, and 7 bases had no gene match. The CDR3 is 14 amino acids. The CDR3 nucleotides read TGTGCCAGCATTACGCGACAGGGGCCCGGGGAGCTGTTTTTT. Its protein is CASITRQGPGELFF.

This rearrangement joins TRBV19 to TRBJ2-2; 10 bases match TRBD2. CDR3 length: 17 amino acids. J lost 0 bases, V lost 7 bases, and 8 bases had no gene match. Germline assignment: CDR1 LNHDA and CDR2 SQIVND (reference sequence). The chain's CDR3 is CASTSPGLASNTGELFF. DNA of the CDR3: TGTGCCAGTACCTCTCCGGGACTAGCGTCGAACACCGGGGAGCTGTTTTTT.

This clone has only a few counts. The chain uses TRBV23-1 and TRBJ2-3; D is possibly TRBD1 (6 bases). TRBV23-1 is known as an ORF, though its function is uncertain. The V end was cut by 3 bases, the J end by 1 base, with 14 bases between. CDR3 length: 16 amino acids. CDR3 loop: CASSQDTHRGTDTQYF. DNA of the CDR3: TGCGCCAGCAGTCAGGATACCCACAGGGGCACAGATACGCAGTATTTT.

In regard to this clone: The identical CDR3 is also encoded by other nucleotide sequences in the sample. The chain employs TRBV9 and TRBJ2-7, with D perhaps matching TRBD2 (6 bases). Between the trimmed V and J ends, which lost 4 bases and 0 bases, there was a span of 8 bases. The CDR3 spans 13 residues. The germline V gene encodes CDR1 SGDLS and CDR2 YYNGEE. As DNA, the CDR3 is TGTGCCAGCAGCAGGGGAGGCTCCTACGAGCAGTACTTC. It encodes CASSRGGSYEQYF.

The chain links TRBV28 to TRBJ2-7; D not certain. The CDR3 loop spans 15 amino acids. The germline V gene encodes CDR1 MDHEN and CDR2 SYDVKM. Trimming stripped 3 bases from V and 0 bases from J, with 12 bases between. The CDR3 coding sequence is TGTGCCAGCAGTTTGCCCGCGGCGAGCTCCTACGAGCAGTACTTC. It encodes CASSLPAASSYEQYF.

This clone was found once. The gene calls are TRBV6-6 and TRBJ1-1, with unresolved D. This CDR3 has 14 amino acids. Trimming shortened V by 2 bases and J by 0 bases, and 7 bases separated the two germline ends. Germline V CDR1 and CDR2: MNHNY, SVGAGI (reference sequence). CDR3 residues: CASSYSGLNTEAFF. DNA of the CDR3: TGTGCCAGCAGTTACAGTGGCCTGAACACTGAAGCTTTCTTT.

The chain couples TRBV6-6 to TRBJ1-4; D remains ambiguous. V lost 5 bases and J 2 bases, leaving 18 bases between the germline ends. Looked up from germline, CDR1 is MNHNY and CDR2 is SVGAGI (reference sequence). The CDR3 has 17 amino acids. The CDR3 sequence is CASSPSSSKPTNEKLFF. The CDR3 nucleotides are TGTGCCAGCAGTCCATCATCTTCTAAGCCGACTAATGAAAAACTGTTTTTT.

The chain recombines TRBV7-2 with TRBJ2-7, with 9 nucleotides matching TRBD1. V gave up 5 bases and J gave up 6 bases; unmatched junction bases: 11. The CDR3 is 15 residues long. Germline V gives CDR1 SGHTA, CDR2 FQGNSA. In DNA form, the CDR3 reads TGTGCCAGCAGCCTTAGACAGGGGGAGGTGGGCGAGCAGTACTTC. Amino acids: CASSLRQGEVGEQYF.

The rearrangement joins TRBV4-1 to TRBJ2-7; D is perhaps TRBD1 (6 bases). The germline gives CDR1 MGHRA, CDR2 YSYEKL. Trimming cost V 0 bases and J 6 bases, with 9 bases left between them. The length of the CDR3 is 13 residues. CDR3 DNA: TGCGCCAGCAGCCAAGACAGGGGAGTCGAGCAGTACTTC. Translated: CASSQDRGVEQYF.

This clone occurred a few times. The DNA for the CDR3 is TGTGCCAGCAGAATGGGGGGGAGTTTACAAAACATTCAGTACTTC. It encodes CASRMGGSLQNIQYF. V is TRBV28 and J is TRBJ2-4; TRBD2 aligns across 7 bases. The CDR3 length is 15 residues. Germline V gene data show CDR1 as MDHEN and CDR2 as SYDVKM. V lost 6 bases to trimming and J lost 5 bases; unmatched junction nucleotides: 10.